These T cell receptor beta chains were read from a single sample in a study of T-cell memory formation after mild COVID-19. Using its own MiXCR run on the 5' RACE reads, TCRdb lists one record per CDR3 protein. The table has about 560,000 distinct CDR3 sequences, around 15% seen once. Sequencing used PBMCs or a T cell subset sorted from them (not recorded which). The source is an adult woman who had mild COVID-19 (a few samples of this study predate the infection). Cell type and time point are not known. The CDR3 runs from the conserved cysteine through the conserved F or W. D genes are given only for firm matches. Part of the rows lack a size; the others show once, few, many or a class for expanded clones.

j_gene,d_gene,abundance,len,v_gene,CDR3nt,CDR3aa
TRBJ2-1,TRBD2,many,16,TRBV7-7,TGTGCTAGCAGCTTACGGGCTAGCGGGACTTACAATGAGCAGTTCTTC,CASSLRASGTYNEQFF
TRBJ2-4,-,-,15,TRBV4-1,TGCGCCAGCAGCCAAGAAGCGAGGACCAAAAACATTCAGTACTTC,CASSQEARTKNIQYF
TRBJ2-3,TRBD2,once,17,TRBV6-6,TGTGCCAGCAGTTACTCAGGACTAGCGGGGAACACAGATACGCAGTATTTT,CASSYSGLAGNTDTQYF
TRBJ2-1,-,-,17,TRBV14,TGTGCCAGCAGCCGTGGTAGCGCGGCTAAGGGCTACAATGAGCAGTTCTTC,CASSRGSAAKGYNEQFF
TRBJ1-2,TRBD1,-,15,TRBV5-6,TGTGCCAGCAGCCTACAAGGACAGGGGAACTATGGCTACACCTTC,CASSLQGQGNYGYTF
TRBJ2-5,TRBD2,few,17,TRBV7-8,TGTGCCAGCAGCTTAGCGCGAGCGGGAGAACGCATGGAGACCCAGTACTTC,CASSLARAGERMETQYF
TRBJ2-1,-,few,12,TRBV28,TGTGCCAGCAGTTTATTGGGTTTATCCCAGTTCTTC,CASSLLGLSQFF
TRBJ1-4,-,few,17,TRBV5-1,TGCGCCAGCAGCTTGGAAGTAGTGGAAGGCCCTAATGAAAAACTGTTTTTT,CASSLEVVEGPNEKLFF
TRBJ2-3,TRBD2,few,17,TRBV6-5,TGTGCCAGCAGTAAACAAAGGACTAGCGGGAGGACAGATACGCAGTATTTT,CASSKQRTSGRTDTQYF
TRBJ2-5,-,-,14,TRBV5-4,TGTGCCAGCAGCGTCCGAGCGGGCCAAGAGACCCAGTACTTC,CASSVRAGQETQYF
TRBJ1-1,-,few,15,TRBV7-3,TGTGCCAGCAGCTCGGACGGATCCCCGTGGACTGAAGCTTTCTTT,CASSSDGSPWTEAFF
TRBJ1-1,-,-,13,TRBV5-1,TGCGCCAGCAAAACGGGAGTGAACACTGAAGCTTTCTTT,CASKTGVNTEAFF
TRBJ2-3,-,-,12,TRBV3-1,TGTGCCAGCAGCCGAACCCCACCGACGCAGTATTTT,CASSRTPPTQYF
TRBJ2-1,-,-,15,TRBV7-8,TGTGCCAGCAGCTTCCGGGACCGCTACAGGTGGGAGCAGTTCTTC,CASSFRDRYRWEQFF
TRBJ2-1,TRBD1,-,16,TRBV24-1,TGTGCCACCAGTGATTTTAGGGGGCGAGGATACAATGAGCAGTTCTTC,CATSDFRGRGYNEQFF
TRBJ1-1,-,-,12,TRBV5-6,TGTGCCAGCAGTCGTGACAACACTGAAGCTTTCTTT,CASSRDNTEAFF
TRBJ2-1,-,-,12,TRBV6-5,TGTGCCAGCAGTGCCCAAACAGGGGAGCAGTTCTTC,CASSAQTGEQFF
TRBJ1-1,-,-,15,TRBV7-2,TGTGCCAGCAGCTTAGTGGTTGGCGGGAACACTGAAGCTTTCTTT,CASSLVVGGNTEAFF
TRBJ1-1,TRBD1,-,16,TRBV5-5,TGTGCCAGCAGTTATCGGGACAGCGGATTGAACACTGAAGCTTTCTTT,CASSYRDSGLNTEAFF
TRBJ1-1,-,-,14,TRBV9,TGTGCCAGCAGCGATAGTATCGGGGACACTGAAGCTTTCTTT,CASSDSIGDTEAFF
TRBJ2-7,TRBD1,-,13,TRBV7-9,TGTGCCAGCAGCTTAGAAACAGGGGCTGGACGGTACTTC,CASSLETGAGRYF
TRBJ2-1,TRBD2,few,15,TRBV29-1,TGCAGCGTTGAAATAGCGGGAGGAGTCTACAATGAGCAGTTCTTC,CSVEIAGGVYNEQFF
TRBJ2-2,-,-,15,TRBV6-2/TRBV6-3,TGTGCCAGCAGTTACGGCGGGGTCGACACCGGGGAGCTGTTTTTT,CASSYGGVDTGELFF
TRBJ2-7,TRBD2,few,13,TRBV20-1,TGCAGTGCTAGCCGGGGGGGCCCCTACGAGCAGTACTTC,CSASRGGPYEQYF
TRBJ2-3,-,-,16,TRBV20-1,TGCAGTGCTAGAGATTTGTGGGAGACCTTCACAGATACGCAGTATTTT,CSARDLWETFTDTQYF
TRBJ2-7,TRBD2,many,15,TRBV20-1,TGCAGTGTGGCCTCTAGCGGGAGGGTCCCCTACGAGCAGTACTTC,CSVASSGRVPYEQYF
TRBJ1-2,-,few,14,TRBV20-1,TGCAGTGCTAGACCACCGGAACTTAGCTATGGCTACACCTTC,CSARPPELSYGYTF
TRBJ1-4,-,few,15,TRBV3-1,TGTGCCAGCAGCGCCCTCCCGGGGACCGGGGAAAAACTGTTTTTT,CASSALPGTGEKLFF
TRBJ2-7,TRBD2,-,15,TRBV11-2,TGTGCCAGCAGCTTAGAACTAGCGGGGACCTACGAGCAGTACTTC,CASSLELAGTYEQYF
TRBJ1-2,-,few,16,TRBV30,TGTGCCTGGGGCCCAGTATCACAGGCCACTAACTATGGCTACACCTTC,CAWGPVSQATNYGYTF
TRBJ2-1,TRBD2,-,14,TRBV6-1,TGTGCCAGCAGTGAGGGCGGGGGGGCGAGTGAGCAGTTCTTC,CASSEGGGASEQFF
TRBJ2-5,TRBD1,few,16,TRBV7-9,TGTGCCAGCAGCTTAGGTCGGGGGACAGGAGAAGAGACCCAGTACTTC,CASSLGRGTGEETQYF
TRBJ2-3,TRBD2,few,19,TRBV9,TGTGCCAGCAGCGGTCCCTGGGACTATGGCCAAAGGTCCACAGATACGCAGTATTTT,CASSGPWDYGQRSTDTQYF
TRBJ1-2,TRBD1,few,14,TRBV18,TGTGCCAGCTCACCCGGGGCGGACAGGGGAGACTACACCTTC,CASSPGADRGDYTF
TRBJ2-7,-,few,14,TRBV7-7,TGTGCTAGCAGCCCGGGACTTAACTCCTACGAGCAGTACTTC,CASSPGLNSYEQYF
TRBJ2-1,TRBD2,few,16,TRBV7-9,TGTGCCAGCAGCTCGCCGACTAGCGGGGGGCGCAATGAGCAGTTCTTC,CASSSPTSGGRNEQFF
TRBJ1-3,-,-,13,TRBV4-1,TGCGCCAGCAGCCAAGAATGGGGAAACACCATATATTTT,CASSQEWGNTIYF
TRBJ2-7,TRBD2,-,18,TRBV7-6,TGTGCCAGCAGCCCAATGCCGAGCGGGGGCCAGAGCTCCTACGAGCAGTACTTC,CASSPMPSGGQSSYEQYF
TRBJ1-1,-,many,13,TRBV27,TGTGCCAGCAGCCGCCTCGGGAACACTGAAGCTTTCTTT,CASSRLGNTEAFF
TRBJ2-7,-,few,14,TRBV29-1,TGCAGCGGCCAGCTGGGCAGGGCCCCCTACGAGCAGTACTTC,CSGQLGRAPYEQYF
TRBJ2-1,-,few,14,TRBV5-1,TGCGCCAGCAGCTTGGCCCAGGGGTTTCATGAGCAGTTCTTC,CASSLAQGFHEQFF
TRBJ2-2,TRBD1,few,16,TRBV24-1,TGTGCCACCAGTGAGCCGGGACAGGGGAAAAACGGGGAGCTGTTTTTT,CATSEPGQGKNGELFF
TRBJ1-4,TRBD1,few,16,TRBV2,TGTGCCAGCGGACGGGCCCGGGACAGGAATAATGAAAAACTGTTTTTT,CASGRARDRNNEKLFF
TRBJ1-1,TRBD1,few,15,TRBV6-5,TGTGCCAGCAGGCGGGGACAGGTTCAGAACACTGAAGCTTTCTTT,CASRRGQVQNTEAFF
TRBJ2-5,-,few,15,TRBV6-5,TGTGCCAGCAGTTTGGGGGGGACAGTACAAGAGACCCAGTACTTC,CASSLGGTVQETQYF
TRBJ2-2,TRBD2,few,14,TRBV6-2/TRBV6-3,TGTGCCAGCAGTTTCCAGACTAGCGCCGGGGAGCTGTTTTTT,CASSFQTSAGELFF
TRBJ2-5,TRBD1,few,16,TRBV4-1,TGCGCCAGCAGCCAAGACGGGTACAGGGGGCAAGAGACCCAGTACTTC,CASSQDGYRGQETQYF
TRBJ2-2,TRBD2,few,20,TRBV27,TGTGCCAGCAGTTCTAGGGGGCGCGGGGGACTAGCGGGAGAATTCGGGGAGCTGTTTTTT,CASSSRGRGGLAGEFGELFF
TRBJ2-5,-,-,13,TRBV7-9,TGTGCCAGCACCCCGCCGATACAAGAGACCCAGTACTTC,CASTPPIQETQYF
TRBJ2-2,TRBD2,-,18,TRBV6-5,TGTGCCAGCAGTTACTCCGGCCGACTAGCGGGAGGCACCGGGGAGCTGTTTTTT,CASSYSGRLAGGTGELFF
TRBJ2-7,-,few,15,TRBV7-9,TGTGCCAGCAGCTTAGTTTCAACTAGGAGCTACGAGCAGTACTTC,CASSLVSTRSYEQYF
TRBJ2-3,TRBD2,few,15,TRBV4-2,TGTGCCAGCAGCCAAGTTGAGCTAGCGGCAGATACGCAGTATTTT,CASSQVELAADTQYF
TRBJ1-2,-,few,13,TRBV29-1,TGCAGCGTGGTGTGGGGGGCTAACTATGGCTACACCTTC,CSVVWGANYGYTF
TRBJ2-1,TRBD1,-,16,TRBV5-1,TGCGCCAGCAGCAGCCTCGGGACAGCGGTTTACAATGAGCAGTTCTTC,CASSSLGTAVYNEQFF
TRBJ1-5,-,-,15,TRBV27,TGTGCCAGCAGTTTAGTGCCGGGGGCCGGGCAGCCCCAGCATTTT,CASSLVPGAGQPQHF